The rows below give T cell receptor beta chains drawn from one sample of a study of response to subunit inactivated influenza vaccine. TCRdb analysed the RT-PCR reads with MiXCR anew, one entry per CDR3 protein. The sample comprises 150,000 to 200,000 distinct CDR3 sequences, approximately 11% of which are singletons, and around 40% rests with the top ten. Material: CD8+ T cells sorted from PBMCs, obtained less than 25 months after vaccination. These receptors originate from a man aged 45-69 years who received an inactivated influenza vaccine. The CDR3 runs from the conserved cysteine through the conserved F or W. The D gene is left open where the match is weak. Rows give clone size only sometimes, using once, few, many, or a class for an expanded clone.

d_call: -; clone_size: few; j_call: TRBJ2-7; v_call: TRBV5-6; cdr3_aa: CASSLGHEDSYEQYF; cdr3_nt: TGTGCCAGCAGCTTGGGTCACGAAGACTCCTACGAGCAGTACTTC
d_call: -; clone_size: -; j_call: TRBJ2-1; v_call: TRBV6-5; cdr3_aa: CASSLSGNSYNEQFF; cdr3_nt: TGTGCCAGCAGTTTGAGCGGAAACTCCTACAATGAGCAGTTCTTC
d_call: -; clone_size: many; j_call: TRBJ1-1; v_call: TRBV6-1; cdr3_aa: CASGDSFMNTEAFF; cdr3_nt: TGTGCCAGCGGAGATTCTTTCATGAACACTGAAGCTTTCTTT
d_call: -; clone_size: -; j_call: TRBJ1-1; v_call: TRBV14; cdr3_aa: CASSQFGTEAFF; cdr3_nt: TGTGCCAGCAGCCAATTTGGCACTGAAGCTTTCTTT
d_call: -; clone_size: -; j_call: TRBJ2-3; v_call: TRBV5-4; cdr3_aa: CASSNRDTHTDTQYF; cdr3_nt: TGTGCCAGCAGCAACCGGGACACACACACAGATACGCAGTATTTT
d_call: -; clone_size: -; j_call: TRBJ2-2; v_call: TRBV7-9; cdr3_aa: CARTSRNTGELFF; cdr3_nt: TGTGCCAGGACATCCCGCAACACCGGGGAGCTGTTTTTT
d_call: -; clone_size: few; j_call: TRBJ2-1; v_call: TRBV20-1; cdr3_aa: CSARDRTVSPNEQFF; cdr3_nt: TGCAGTGCTAGAGATCGAACGGTTAGTCCCAATGAGCAGTTCTTC
d_call: -; clone_size: few; j_call: TRBJ2-5; v_call: TRBV3-1; cdr3_aa: CASSPSDRKETQYF; cdr3_nt: TGTGCCAGCAGCCCCTCGGACAGAAAAGAGACCCAGTACTTC
d_call: -; clone_size: -; j_call: TRBJ1-1; v_call: TRBV12-3/TRBV12-4; cdr3_aa: CASSPGEHLNTEAFF; cdr3_nt: TGTGCCAGCAGCCCTGGGGAGCACCTAAACACTGAAGCTTTCTTT
d_call: -; clone_size: -; j_call: TRBJ2-6; v_call: TRBV20-1; cdr3_aa: CSARDLGGLSGANVLTF; cdr3_nt: TGCAGTGCTAGAGATCTGGGGGGGCTCTCTGGGGCCAACGTCCTGACTTTC
d_call: TRBD2; clone_size: few; j_call: TRBJ2-1; v_call: TRBV9; cdr3_aa: CASSASGGTYNEQFF; cdr3_nt: TGTGCCAGCAGCGCGAGCGGGGGGACGTACAATGAGCAGTTCTTC
d_call: -; clone_size: -; j_call: TRBJ2-1; v_call: TRBV6-1; cdr3_aa: CASSLGGTAYNEQFF; cdr3_nt: TGTGCCAGCAGTCTGGGGGGGACAGCCTACAATGAGCAGTTCTTC
d_call: -; clone_size: few; j_call: TRBJ2-3; v_call: TRBV9; cdr3_aa: CASSAETSTDTQYF; cdr3_nt: TGTGCCAGCAGCGCAGAGACTAGCACAGATACGCAGTATTTT
d_call: -; clone_size: -; j_call: TRBJ2-7; v_call: TRBV25-1; cdr3_aa: CASSPLQGRAYEQYF; cdr3_nt: TGTGCCAGCAGTCCTTTACAGGGCAGGGCCTACGAGCAGTACTTC
d_call: -; clone_size: few; j_call: TRBJ2-3; v_call: TRBV12-3/TRBV12-4; cdr3_aa: CASALADTQYF; cdr3_nt: TGTGCCAGCGCCCTTGCGGATACGCAGTATTTT
d_call: TRBD2; clone_size: few; j_call: TRBJ2-1; v_call: TRBV12-3/TRBV12-4; cdr3_aa: CASSSGLAGPEQFF; cdr3_nt: TGTGCCAGCAGTTCCGGACTAGCGGGGCCTGAGCAGTTCTTC
d_call: TRBD2; clone_size: -; j_call: TRBJ2-3; v_call: TRBV20-1; cdr3_aa: CSGAGGAPDTQYF; cdr3_nt: TGCAGTGGCGCCGGGGGGGCCCCAGATACGCAGTATTTT
d_call: -; clone_size: -; j_call: TRBJ2-5; v_call: TRBV14; cdr3_aa: CASTLWGPRETQYF; cdr3_nt: TGTGCCAGCACCCTATGGGGGCCCAGAGAGACCCAGTACTTC
d_call: -; clone_size: few; j_call: TRBJ2-7; v_call: TRBV4-3; cdr3_aa: CASSQDRGSSYEQYF; cdr3_nt: TGCGCCAGCAGCCAAGATCGTGGCAGCTCCTACGAGCAGTACTTC
d_call: TRBD1; clone_size: -; j_call: TRBJ2-7; v_call: TRBV2; cdr3_aa: CASSDSGTGPYEQYF; cdr3_nt: TGTGCCAGCAGCGATTCCGGGACAGGGCCGTACGAGCAGTACTTC
d_call: -; clone_size: few; j_call: TRBJ2-7; v_call: TRBV20-1; cdr3_aa: CSASGAPVEGQSYEQYF; cdr3_nt: TGCAGTGCTAGTGGGGCCCCTGTGGAGGGGCAATCCTACGAGCAGTACTTC
d_call: -; clone_size: few; j_call: TRBJ2-6; v_call: TRBV9; cdr3_aa: CASSVQAGANVLTF; cdr3_nt: TGTGCCAGCAGCGTGCAGGCGGGGGCCAACGTCCTGACTTTC
d_call: TRBD1; clone_size: -; j_call: TRBJ2-7; v_call: TRBV2; cdr3_aa: CASSEARVQGVTYEQYF; cdr3_nt: TGTGCCAGCAGTGAAGCCCGTGTTCAGGGGGTAACCTACGAGCAGTACTTC
d_call: -; clone_size: -; j_call: TRBJ2-7; v_call: TRBV20-1; cdr3_aa: CSARDITEEYEQYF; cdr3_nt: TGCAGTGCTAGAGATATTACCGAGGAGTACGAGCAGTACTTC
d_call: TRBD1; clone_size: many; j_call: TRBJ2-7; v_call: TRBV28; cdr3_aa: CASSSLLGTVDTSSYEQYF; cdr3_nt: TGTGCCAGCAGTTCCCTCCTAGGGACAGTTGATACGAGCTCCTACGAGCAGTACTTC
d_call: TRBD2; clone_size: many; j_call: TRBJ2-7; v_call: TRBV3-1; cdr3_aa: CASSPTSLLAGNYEQYF; cdr3_nt: TGTGCCAGCAGCCCTACATCATTACTAGCGGGAAACTACGAGCAGTACTTC
d_call: TRBD2; clone_size: -; j_call: TRBJ2-5; v_call: TRBV15; cdr3_aa: CATSSSLAGFQETQYF; cdr3_nt: TGTGCCACCAGCAGCTCCCTAGCGGGATTCCAAGAGACCCAGTACTTC
d_call: -; clone_size: few; j_call: TRBJ2-1; v_call: TRBV29-1; cdr3_aa: CSVEGLLSSYNEQFF; cdr3_nt: TGCAGCGTTGAAGGGCTCCTGAGCTCCTACAATGAGCAGTTCTTC
d_call: -; clone_size: -; j_call: TRBJ2-7; v_call: TRBV7-2; cdr3_aa: CASSLAEGDEQYF; cdr3_nt: TGTGCCAGCAGCTTGGCCGAGGGCGACGAGCAGTACTTC
d_call: -; clone_size: -; j_call: TRBJ2-1; v_call: TRBV20-1; cdr3_aa: CSARASRGSLYNEQFF; cdr3_nt: TGCAGTGCTAGGGCATCACGAGGGAGCCTCTACAATGAGCAGTTCTTC
d_call: TRBD1; clone_size: few; j_call: TRBJ2-7; v_call: TRBV4-3; cdr3_aa: CASSVTQGSYEQYF; cdr3_nt: TGCGCCAGCAGCGTTACACAGGGGTCCTACGAGCAGTACTTC
d_call: -; clone_size: -; j_call: TRBJ2-7; v_call: TRBV25-1; cdr3_aa: CASSELGDSYEQYF; cdr3_nt: TGTGCCAGCAGTGAATTAGGGGATAGCTACGAGCAGTACTTC
d_call: TRBD1; clone_size: -; j_call: TRBJ2-1; v_call: TRBV10-3; cdr3_aa: CAISAGQGDEQFF; cdr3_nt: TGTGCCATCAGTGCCGGACAGGGCGATGAGCAGTTCTTC
d_call: TRBD1; clone_size: many; j_call: TRBJ1-2; v_call: TRBV20-1; cdr3_aa: CSARDTGVKDGYTF; cdr3_nt: TGCAGTGCTAGGGACACAGGGGTCAAAGATGGCTACACCTTC
d_call: TRBD1; clone_size: -; j_call: TRBJ2-7; v_call: TRBV27; cdr3_aa: CASSSTGVYEQYF; cdr3_nt: TGTGCCAGCAGTTCTACAGGGGTCTACGAGCAGTACTTC
d_call: -; clone_size: -; j_call: TRBJ2-1; v_call: TRBV6-2/TRBV6-3; cdr3_aa: CASTFSDEQFF; cdr3_nt: TGTGCCAGCACCTTCTCCGATGAGCAGTTCTTC
d_call: TRBD2; clone_size: -; j_call: TRBJ2-5; v_call: TRBV28; cdr3_aa: CASSSATSGQETQYF; cdr3_nt: TGTGCCAGCAGTTCTGCGACTAGCGGGCAAGAGACCCAGTACTTC
d_call: -; clone_size: -; j_call: TRBJ2-3; v_call: TRBV9; cdr3_aa: CASSSRTPDTQYF; cdr3_nt: TGTGCCAGCAGCTCGCGGACGCCAGATACGCAGTATTTT
d_call: -; clone_size: many; j_call: TRBJ2-3; v_call: TRBV3-1; cdr3_aa: CASSHGLRTDTQYF; cdr3_nt: TGTGCCAGCAGCCACGGACTTCGCACAGATACGCAGTATTTT
d_call: -; clone_size: few; j_call: TRBJ1-2; v_call: TRBV10-2; cdr3_aa: CASSETTVYYGYTF; cdr3_nt: TGCGCCAGCAGTGAGACGACAGTCTACTATGGCTACACCTTC
d_call: TRBD2; clone_size: few; j_call: TRBJ2-1; v_call: TRBV3-1; cdr3_aa: CASSQGPSLAGGSYNEQFF; cdr3_nt: TGTGCCAGCAGCCAAGGACCCAGTCTAGCGGGGGGCTCCTACAATGAGCAGTTCTTC
d_call: TRBD2; clone_size: -; j_call: TRBJ2-1; v_call: TRBV6-2/TRBV6-3; cdr3_aa: CASSLPTSGMVNEQFF; cdr3_nt: TGTGCCAGCAGCCTCCCGACTAGCGGGATGGTCAATGAGCAGTTCTTC
d_call: -; clone_size: few; j_call: TRBJ2-7; v_call: TRBV9; cdr3_aa: CASSGSGGGSYEQYF; cdr3_nt: TGTGCCAGCAGCGGTAGCGGTGGGGGCTCCTACGAGCAGTACTTC
d_call: TRBD2; clone_size: many; j_call: TRBJ2-1; v_call: TRBV9; cdr3_aa: CASSLAGESYNEQFF; cdr3_nt: TGTGCCAGCAGCTTAGCGGGAGAATCCTACAATGAGCAGTTCTTC
d_call: -; clone_size: -; j_call: TRBJ2-7; v_call: TRBV11-2; cdr3_aa: CASSPGSYVEQYF; cdr3_nt: TGTGCCAGCAGCCCCGGCTCCTATGTCGAGCAGTACTTC
d_call: -; clone_size: -; j_call: TRBJ2-7; v_call: TRBV11-2; cdr3_aa: CATGGLAYEQYF; cdr3_nt: TGTGCCACCGGGGGGCTGGCCTACGAGCAGTACTTC
d_call: -; clone_size: -; j_call: TRBJ1-5; v_call: TRBV6-5; cdr3_aa: CASGYRAEGQPQHF; cdr3_nt: TGTGCCAGCGGCTACAGGGCAGAGGGTCAGCCCCAGCATTTT
d_call: -; clone_size: -; j_call: TRBJ1-2; v_call: TRBV4-3; cdr3_aa: CASSQSLQPGSYGYTF; cdr3_nt: TGCGCCAGCAGCCAAAGCCTCCAGCCGGGTTCCTATGGCTACACCTTC
d_call: -; clone_size: -; j_call: TRBJ1-2; v_call: TRBV7-8; cdr3_aa: CASSLGPPLYGYTF; cdr3_nt: TGTGCCAGCAGCTTAGGCCCCCCCCTCTATGGCTACACCTTC
d_call: TRBD2; clone_size: few; j_call: TRBJ2-7; v_call: TRBV23-1; cdr3_aa: CARGLSGALPYEQYF; cdr3_nt: TGCGCCAGGGGGTTAAGCGGGGCCCTCCCCTACGAGCAGTACTTC